The rows below give T cell receptor beta chains drawn from one sample of a study of cytomegalovirus exposure and HLA in healthy donors. Data came from immunoSEQ multiplex PCR; TCRdb stores just in-frame clones and leaves some out. The sample carries around 140,000 clones, about 88% recorded once. The sample was PBMCs. The receptors stem from a woman between 18 and 29 years old in good health and CMV-seronegative. The CDR3 runs from the conserved cysteine through the conserved F or W. A D gene is named only where the DNA matches it firmly. Where a row states a size, it is once, few, many or the class of an expanded clone; other rows omit it.

abundance	v_gene	d_gene	j_gene	CDR3nt	CDR3aa
.	TRBV7-9	.	TRBJ1-2	TGTGCCAGCAGCTTGGCCATGAGGGATGGCTACACCTTC	CASSLAMRDGYTF
once	TRBV6-1	.	TRBJ1-5	TGTGCCAGCAGTGAATCGGGGCCCCAGCATTTT	CASSESGPQHF
.	TRBV9	TRBD1	TRBJ1-2	TGTGCCAGCGGCGGGTCCAGGGGGCTATATGGCTACACCTTC	CASGGSRGLYGYTF
.	TRBV9	.	TRBJ2-2	TGTGCCAGCAGCGCCAATACAGAGAACACCGGGGAGCTGTTTTTT	CASSANTENTGELFF
.	TRBV5-1	.	TRBJ2-7	TGCGCCAGCAGAGACACCCCACCCGACGAGCAGTACTTC	CASRDTPPDEQYF
.	TRBV12-1	.	TRBJ1-5	TGTGCCAGCAGCTTTGTTGATCAGGTATGGCCCCAGCATTTT	CASSFVDQVWPQHF
few	TRBV6-6	.	TRBJ1-1	TGTGCCAGCAGTTACGAGGGAGAAGTTGAAGCTTTCTTT	CASSYEGEVEAFF
.	TRBV2	.	TRBJ1-6	TGTGCCAGCGGACTTCCCGGCAGAACGAATTCACCCCTCCACTTT	CASGLPGRTNSPLHF
.	TRBV7-6	.	TRBJ2-2	TGTGCCAGCAGCGCACAGAGAAGAACCGGGGAGCTGTTTTTT	CASSAQRRTGELFF
.	TRBV7-9	TRBD1	TRBJ2-3	TGTGCCAGCAGCTTAGGGACAGGGGAAAGCACAGATACGCAGTATTTT	CASSLGTGESTDTQYF
.	TRBV5-1	.	TRBJ1-3	TGCGCCAGCAGCTTGGATTCGGGCTCTGGAAACACCATATATTTT	CASSLDSGSGNTIYF
.	TRBV6-5	.	TRBJ1-2	TGTGCCAGCAGTTACGCATCCGACAGGAACTATGGCTACACCTTC	CASSYASDRNYGYTF
.	TRBV5-1	TRBD1	TRBJ2-2	TGCGCCAGCGGCTCTCAAGGACAGGGGGTTGGCACCGGGGAGCTGTTTTTT	CASGSQGQGVGTGELFF
.	TRBV5-1	TRBD2	TRBJ2-7	TGCGCCAGCAGTCCCGGGGGACTAGCGGGGTTCTACGAGCAGTACTTC	CASSPGGLAGFYEQYF
.	TRBV10-3	TRBD1	TRBJ2-7	TGTGCCACGAGACAGGGGGCCTACGAGCAGTACTTC	CATRQGAYEQYF
once	TRBV7-9	TRBD1	TRBJ2-7	TGTGCCAGCAGCTCCGGACAGGGGCGACCCTACGAGCAGTACTTC	CASSSGQGRPYEQYF
.	TRBV7-3	TRBD1	TRBJ1-5	TGTGCCAGCAGCTTAAATCCTGGACAGGGGGAGCCCCAGCATTTT	CASSLNPGQGEPQHF
.	TRBV7-9	TRBD1	TRBJ1-2	TGTGCCAGCAGCGTAGTGACAGGGATTGGCTGGGGCTACACCTTC	CASSVVTGIGWGYTF
.	TRBV9	.	TRBJ1-6	TGTGCCAGCAGCAGATTGGGGGGGGGCCGTCAGCCCCTCCACTTT	CASSRLGGGRQPLHF
.	TRBV23-1	TRBD1	TRBJ2-2	TGCGCCAGCAGTCACTTGACAGGGTCGAACACCGGGGAGCTGTTTTTT	CASSHLTGSNTGELFF
.	TRBV27	TRBD2	TRBJ2-5	TGTGCCAGCAACCCCCTAGCGGGGGGACAAGAGACCCAGTACTTC	CASNPLAGGQETQYF
.	TRBV5-4	TRBD2	TRBJ2-3	TGTGCCAGCAGCTTGCTAGCGGGGGGGTTAGATACGCAGTATTTT	CASSLLAGGLDTQYF
.	TRBV5-1	.	TRBJ2-7	TGCGCCAGCAGCTCGCTGGACAGCATGCCTCGGGAGCAGTACTTC	CASSSLDSMPREQYF
once	TRBV9	TRBD1	TRBJ1-2	TGTGCCAGCAGCCGTGGGGGAAGGGGGCAAACTAACTATGGCTACACCTTC	CASSRGGRGQTNYGYTF
.	TRBV5-1	TRBD1	TRBJ2-1	TGCGCCAGCAGCGAACAGGGGCCGGACAATGAGCAGTTCTTC	CASSEQGPDNEQFF
.	TRBV6-5	TRBD1	TRBJ1-1	TGTGCCAGCAGTCCCGGACAGGGCTGGGGCACTGAAGCTTTCTTT	CASSPGQGWGTEAFF
.	TRBV5-6	TRBD1	TRBJ1-2	TGTGCCAGCAGCTTTACAGGGGGCGCCGGGGGCTACACCTTC	CASSFTGGAGGYTF
.	TRBV2	.	TRBJ1-1	TGTGCCAGCAGTTCAGGCCTTAACACTGAAGCTTTCTTT	CASSSGLNTEAFF
once	TRBV13	.	TRBJ1-4	TGTGCCAGCGGCATTAAAGGCCCAGGGGAAAAACTGTTTTTT	CASGIKGPGEKLFF
.	TRBV10-1	.	TRBJ2-7	TGCGCCAGCAGTTCCAACTACGAGCAGTACTTC	CASSSNYEQYF
.	TRBV2	.	TRBJ1-5	TGTGCCAGCAGGGAGTACCAGGGAGGGAGTCAGCCCCAGCATTTT	CASREYQGGSQPQHF
.	TRBV6-1	TRBD1	TRBJ2-7	TGTGCCAGCAGTGGGTGGACCGGGACAGGGACCTACGAGCAGTACTTC	CASSGWTGTGTYEQYF